This T cell receptor beta chain was documented in a study of T cell repertoires in cytomegalovirus infection. Study as a whole: Researchers turned to recently identified HLA-C-restricted CMV epitopes as well as well-studied HLA-B-restricted ones. Public TCR beta signature analysis indicated the presence of both CMV infection and matching HLA type.

The germline V gene has CDR1 SGHNT and CDR2 YENEEA. The CDR3 spans 12 residues. The V gene end was trimmed by 3 bases and the J gene end by 8 bases; junction bases not matched to a gene: 3. Overall study results and limits: Cumulated frequencies of public TCR beta families served to identify carriers of CMV plus the relevant HLA. Dominant in the ex vivo response were TCR beta clonotypes restricted by HLA-C and specific for CMV.

Via MiXCR, TCRdb re-called the reads, giving one row per CDR3 protein. The repertoire has about 220,000 distinct CDR3 sequences, 35% to 40% of them found once; the top ten carry approximately 59%. Turning to this clonotype: Its specificity is unknown.

The source material was CD8+ T cells from cultured PBMCs, sampled from culture after CMV antigen stimulation. V is TRBV11-3 and J is TRBJ1-1; 7 bases agree with TRBD1. The clonotype originates from a human donor in good health (CMV status not recorded). Some clones in this sample may be carry-over from other donors' samples. The DNA for the CDR3 is TGTGCCAGCAGCTTCCCGGGACAGGAAGCTTTCTTT. Protein: CASSFPGQEAFF. The full variable domain, rest sourced from reference TRBV11-3 and TRBJ1-1, is EAGVVQSPRYKIIEKKQPVAFWCNPISGHNTLYWYLQNLGQGPELLIRYENEEAVDDSQLPKDRFSAERLKGVDSTLKIQPAELGDSAVYLCASSFPGQEAFFGQGTRLTVV.